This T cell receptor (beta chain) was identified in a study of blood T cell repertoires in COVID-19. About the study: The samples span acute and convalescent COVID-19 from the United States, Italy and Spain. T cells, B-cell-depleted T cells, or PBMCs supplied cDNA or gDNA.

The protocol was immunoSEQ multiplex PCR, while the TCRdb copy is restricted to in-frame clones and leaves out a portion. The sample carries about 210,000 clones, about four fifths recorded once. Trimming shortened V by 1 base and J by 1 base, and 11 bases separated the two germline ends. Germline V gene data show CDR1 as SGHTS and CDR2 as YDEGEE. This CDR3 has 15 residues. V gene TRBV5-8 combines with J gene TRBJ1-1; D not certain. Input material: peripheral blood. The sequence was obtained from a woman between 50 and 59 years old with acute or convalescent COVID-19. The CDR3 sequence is CASSLRRVANTEAFF. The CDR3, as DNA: TGTGCCAGCAGCTTGCGGAGGGTAGCGAACACTGAAGCTTTCTTT. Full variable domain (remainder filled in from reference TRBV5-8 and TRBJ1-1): EAGVTQSPTHLIKTRGQQATLRCSPISGHTSVYWYQQALGLGLQFLLWYDEGEERNRGNFPPRFSGRQFPNYSSELNVNALELEDSALYLCASSLRRVANTEAFFGQGTRLTVV.